A selection of T cell receptor beta chains follows, all from one sample in a study of blood T cell repertoires in COVID-19. The method was immunoSEQ multiplex PCR; TCRdb's version includes in-frame clones alone and lacks a portion of them. The data contain about 380,000 clones, approximately 77% of them seen just once; the ten biggest clones take up more than 0.95%. Source material: peripheral blood. Every receptor here comes from a human donor with acute or convalescent COVID-19. The donor label of this sample is uncertain. CDR3s include the opening cysteine and the closing phenylalanine or tryptophan. D genes are given only for firm matches. Size values are once, few and many counts, or a class for expanded clones, and some rows have none.

j_gene | v_gene | d_gene | abundance | CDR3aa | CDR3nt
TRBJ1-1 | TRBV6-5 | NA | NA | CASSYITGFEAFF | TGTGCCAGCAGTTACATAACGGGGTTTGAAGCTTTCTTT
TRBJ2-3 | TRBV2 | NA | NA | CASSLLGTDTQYF | TGTGCCAGCAGTTTACTAGGCACAGATACGCAGTATTTT
TRBJ1-1 | TRBV2 | NA | NA | CASSERGSAEAFF | TGTGCCAGCAGTGAAAGGGGCTCGGCTGAAGCTTTCTTT
TRBJ2-7 | TRBV7-7 | NA | NA | CASSSTTGSYEQYF | TGTGCCAGCAGCTCAACGACAGGCTCCTACGAGCAGTACTTC
TRBJ1-2 | TRBV5-1 | TRBD1 | NA | CASSFGQGPYGYTF | TGCGCCAGCAGCTTCGGACAGGGCCCGTATGGCTACACCTTC
TRBJ1-1 | TRBV11-2 | NA | NA | CASSLGDTNTEAFF | TGTGCCAGCAGCTTAGGGGACACAAACACTGAAGCTTTCTTT
TRBJ2-3 | TRBV3-1/TRBV3-2 | TRBD2 | NA | CASSQGAPTASGGYSTDTQYF | TGTGCCAGCAGCCAAGGGGCACCGACGGCTAGCGGGGGGTATAGCACAGATACGCAGTATTTT
TRBJ1-2 | TRBV28 | TRBD1 | NA | CASSLGQGFYGYTF | TGTGCCAGCAGTTTGGGACAGGGCTTCTATGGCTACACCTTC
TRBJ2-7 | TRBV18 | NA | NA | CASSLASRSSYEQYF | TGTGCCAGCTCTCTTGCCTCGAGGAGCTCCTACGAGCAGTACTTC
TRBJ2-7 | TRBV9 | TRBD2 | NA | CASSVGTSGRQYF | TGTGCCAGCAGCGTTGGGACTAGCGGGAGGCAGTACTTC
TRBJ1-6 | TRBV10-2 | NA | NA | CASARGEYYNSPLHF | TGCGCCAGCGCTAGAGGTGAATACTATAATTCACCCCTCCACTTT
TRBJ1-4 | TRBV24-1 | NA | NA | CATSDLRQEAEKLFF | TGTGCCACCAGTGATTTGCGTCAGGAAGCTGAAAAACTGTTTTTT
TRBJ2-1 | TRBV3-1/TRBV3-2 | NA | few | CASSRQRSYNEQFF | TGTGCCAGCAGCCGGCAGAGGTCCTACAATGAGCAGTTCTTC
TRBJ2-3 | TRBV5-1 | TRBD2 | NA | CASSLSPSGGGDTDTQYF | TGCGCCAGCAGCTTGTCTCCTAGCGGGGGGGGTGACACAGATACGCAGTATTTT
TRBJ2-7 | TRBV6-4 | NA | NA | CASSVEDYEQYF | TGTGCCAGCAGTGTTGAGGACTACGAGCAGTACTTC
TRBJ2-2 | TRBV6-2/TRBV6-3 | NA | NA | CASSPAGGAWTGELFF | TGTGCCAGCAGTCCGGCGGGCGGGGCCTGGACCGGGGAGCTGTTTTTT
TRBJ1-6 | TRBV18 | TRBD1 | once | CASYTGDGSPLHF | TGTGCCAGCTACACAGGGGATGGTTCACCCCTCCACTTT
TRBJ1-2 | TRBV18 | TRBD1 | NA | CASSPLGQEYGYTF | TGTGCCAGCTCACCATTGGGACAGGAGTATGGCTACACCTTC
TRBJ1-2 | TRBV11-2 | TRBD1 | NA | CASSWTGSDGYTF | TGTGCCAGCAGCTGGACAGGGTCGGATGGCTACACCTTC
TRBJ1-2 | TRBV30 | TRBD1 | NA | CAWSSTGGINYGYTF | TGTGCCTGGAGTTCGACAGGGGGAATTAACTATGGCTACACCTTC
TRBJ1-1 | TRBV2 | NA | NA | CASSPQTGLLGSAFF | TGTGCCAGCAGTCCACAGACAGGTCTTCTCGGATCAGCTTTCTTT
TRBJ2-7 | TRBV9 | TRBD1 | NA | CASSVGQGPWEQYF | TGTGCCAGCAGCGTGGGACAGGGGCCGTGGGAGCAGTACTTC
TRBJ1-1 | TRBV5-1 | TRBD1 | NA | CASSAGPGTGFRGAFF | TGCGCCAGCAGCGCCGGTCCCGGGACAGGGTTCAGGGGGGCTTTCTTT